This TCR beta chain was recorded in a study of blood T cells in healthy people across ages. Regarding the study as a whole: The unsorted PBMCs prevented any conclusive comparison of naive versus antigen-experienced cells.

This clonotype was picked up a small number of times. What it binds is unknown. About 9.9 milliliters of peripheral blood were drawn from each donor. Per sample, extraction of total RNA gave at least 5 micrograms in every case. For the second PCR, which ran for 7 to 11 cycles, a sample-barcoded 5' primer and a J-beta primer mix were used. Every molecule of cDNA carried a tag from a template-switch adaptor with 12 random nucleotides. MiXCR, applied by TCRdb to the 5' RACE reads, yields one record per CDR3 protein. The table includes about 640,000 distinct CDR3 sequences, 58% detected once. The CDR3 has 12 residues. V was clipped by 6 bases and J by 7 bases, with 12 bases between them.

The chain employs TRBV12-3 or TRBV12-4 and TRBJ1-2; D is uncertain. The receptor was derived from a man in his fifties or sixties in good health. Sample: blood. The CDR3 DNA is TGTGCCAGCAGCCTTGGACCGTCTGGCTACACCTTC. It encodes CASSLGPSGYTF.